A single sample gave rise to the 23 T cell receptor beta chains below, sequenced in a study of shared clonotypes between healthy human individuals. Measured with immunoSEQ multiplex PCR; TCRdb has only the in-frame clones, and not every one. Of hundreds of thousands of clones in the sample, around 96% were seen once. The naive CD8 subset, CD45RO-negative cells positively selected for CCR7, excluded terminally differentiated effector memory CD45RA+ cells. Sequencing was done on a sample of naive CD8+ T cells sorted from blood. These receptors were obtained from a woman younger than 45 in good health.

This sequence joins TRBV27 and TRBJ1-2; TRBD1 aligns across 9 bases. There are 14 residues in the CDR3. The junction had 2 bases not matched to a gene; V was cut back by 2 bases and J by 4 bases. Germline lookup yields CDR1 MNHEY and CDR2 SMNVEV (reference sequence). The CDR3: CASSLTGGFYGYTF. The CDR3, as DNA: TGTGCCAGCAGTTTAACAGGGGGCTTCTATGGCTACACCTTC.

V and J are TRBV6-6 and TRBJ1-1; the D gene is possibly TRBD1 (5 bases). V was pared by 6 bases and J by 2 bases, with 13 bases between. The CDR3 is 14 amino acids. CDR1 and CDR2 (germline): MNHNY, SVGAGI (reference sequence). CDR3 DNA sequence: TGTGCCAGCAGCGACCCCGGGGACAACACTGAAGCTTTCTTT. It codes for CASSDPGDNTEAFF.

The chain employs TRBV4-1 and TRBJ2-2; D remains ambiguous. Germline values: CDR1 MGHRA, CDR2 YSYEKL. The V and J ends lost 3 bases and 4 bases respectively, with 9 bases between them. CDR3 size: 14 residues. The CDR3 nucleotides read TGCGCCAGCAGCCAGGGTCGGGCCACCGGGGAGCTGTTTTTT. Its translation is CASSQGRATGELFF.

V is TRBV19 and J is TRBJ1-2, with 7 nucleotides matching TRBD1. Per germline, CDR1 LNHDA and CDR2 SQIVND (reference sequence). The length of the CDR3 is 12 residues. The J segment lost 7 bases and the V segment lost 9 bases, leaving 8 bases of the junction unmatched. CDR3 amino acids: CASRDRAGGYTF. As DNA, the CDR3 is TGTGCCAGCAGAGACAGGGCCGGTGGCTACACCTTC.

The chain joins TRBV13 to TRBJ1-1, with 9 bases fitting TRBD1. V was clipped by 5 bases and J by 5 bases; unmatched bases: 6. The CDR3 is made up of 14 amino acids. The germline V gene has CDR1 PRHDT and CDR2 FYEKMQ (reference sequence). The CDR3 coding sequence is TGTGCCAGCAGCGCACAGGGGGCGAGGACTGAAGCTTTCTTT. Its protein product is CASSAQGARTEAFF.

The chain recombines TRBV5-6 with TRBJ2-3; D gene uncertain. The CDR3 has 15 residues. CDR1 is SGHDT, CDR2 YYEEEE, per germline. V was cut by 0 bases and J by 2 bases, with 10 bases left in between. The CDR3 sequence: CASSLVLADTDTQYF. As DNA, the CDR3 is TGTGCCAGCAGCTTGGTTCTCGCGGACACAGATACGCAGTATTTT.

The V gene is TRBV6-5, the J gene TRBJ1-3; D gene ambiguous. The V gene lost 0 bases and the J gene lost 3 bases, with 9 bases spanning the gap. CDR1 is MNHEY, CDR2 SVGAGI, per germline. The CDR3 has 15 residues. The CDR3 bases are TGTGCCAGCAGTTACTCGAGTGGAAGTGGAAACACCATATATTTT. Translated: CASSYSSGSGNTIYF.

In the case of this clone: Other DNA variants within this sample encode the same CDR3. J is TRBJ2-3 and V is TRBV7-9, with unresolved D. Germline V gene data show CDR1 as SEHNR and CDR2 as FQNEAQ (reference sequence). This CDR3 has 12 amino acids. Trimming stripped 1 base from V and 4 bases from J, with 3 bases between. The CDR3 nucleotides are TGTGCCAGCAGCTTAGTTTCAGATACGCAGTATTTT. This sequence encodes CASSLVSDTQYF.

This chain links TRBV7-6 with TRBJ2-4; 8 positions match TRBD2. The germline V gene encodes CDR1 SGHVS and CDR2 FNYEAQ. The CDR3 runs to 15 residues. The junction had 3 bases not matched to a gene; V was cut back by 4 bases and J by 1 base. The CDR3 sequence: CASSSGGGAKNIQYF. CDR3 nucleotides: TGTGCCAGCAGCTCGGGGGGGGGTGCCAAAAACATTCAGTACTTC.

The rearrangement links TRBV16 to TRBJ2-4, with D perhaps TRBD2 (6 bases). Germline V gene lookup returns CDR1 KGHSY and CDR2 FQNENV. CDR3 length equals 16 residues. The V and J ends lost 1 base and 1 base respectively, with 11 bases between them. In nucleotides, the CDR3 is TGTGCCAGCAGCCAATTTCGCGGGACGGCCAAAAACATTCAGTACTTC. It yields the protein CASSQFRGTAKNIQYF. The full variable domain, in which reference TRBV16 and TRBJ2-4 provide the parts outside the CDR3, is GEEVAQTPKHLVRGEGQKAKLYCAPIKGHSYVFWYQQVLKNEFKFLISFQNENVFDETGMPKERFSAKCLPNSPCSLEIQATKLEDSAVYFCASSQFRGTAKNIQYFGAGTRLSVL.

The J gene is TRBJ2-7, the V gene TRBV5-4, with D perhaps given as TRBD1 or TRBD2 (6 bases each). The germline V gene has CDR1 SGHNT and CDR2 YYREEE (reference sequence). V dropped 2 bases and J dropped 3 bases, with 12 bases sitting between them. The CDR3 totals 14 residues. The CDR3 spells CASSFFGGRYEQYF. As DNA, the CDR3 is TGTGCCAGCAGCTTCTTCGGGGGCCGCTACGAGCAGTACTTC.

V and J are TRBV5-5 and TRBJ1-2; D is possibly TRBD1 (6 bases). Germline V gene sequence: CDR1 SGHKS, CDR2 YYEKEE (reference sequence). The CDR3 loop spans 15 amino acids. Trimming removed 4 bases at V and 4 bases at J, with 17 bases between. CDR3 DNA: TGTGCCAGCAGCGTTTGGTCGGGGGGCGCCTATGGCTACACCTTC. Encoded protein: CASSVWSGGAYGYTF.

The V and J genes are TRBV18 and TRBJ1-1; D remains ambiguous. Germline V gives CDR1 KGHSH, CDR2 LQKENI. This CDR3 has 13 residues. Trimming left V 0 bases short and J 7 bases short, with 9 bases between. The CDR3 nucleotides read TGTGCCAGCTCACCACCGGATTCTGTTGAAGCTTTCTTT. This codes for CASSPPDSVEAFF.

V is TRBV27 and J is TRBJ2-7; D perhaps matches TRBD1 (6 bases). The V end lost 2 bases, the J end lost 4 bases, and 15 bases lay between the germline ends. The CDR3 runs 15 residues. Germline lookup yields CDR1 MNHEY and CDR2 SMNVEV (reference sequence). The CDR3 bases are TGTGCCAGCAGTTTAGATAGAGGGGGAAGGTACGAGCAGTACTTC. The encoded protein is CASSLDRGGRYEQYF.

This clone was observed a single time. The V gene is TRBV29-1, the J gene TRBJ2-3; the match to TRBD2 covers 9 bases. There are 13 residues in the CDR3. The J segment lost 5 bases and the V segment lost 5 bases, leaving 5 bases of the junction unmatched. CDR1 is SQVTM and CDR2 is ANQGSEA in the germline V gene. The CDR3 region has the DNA TGCAGCGTTTGGCTAGCGGGAAGAGATACGCAGTATTTT. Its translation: CSVWLAGRDTQYF.

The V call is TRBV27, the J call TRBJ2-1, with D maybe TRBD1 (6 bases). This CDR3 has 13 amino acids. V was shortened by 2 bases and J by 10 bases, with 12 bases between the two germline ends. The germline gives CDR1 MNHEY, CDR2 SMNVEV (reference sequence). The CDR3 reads CASSLRPGQEQFF. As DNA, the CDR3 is TGTGCCAGCAGTTTAAGGCCAGGACAGGAGCAGTTCTTC.

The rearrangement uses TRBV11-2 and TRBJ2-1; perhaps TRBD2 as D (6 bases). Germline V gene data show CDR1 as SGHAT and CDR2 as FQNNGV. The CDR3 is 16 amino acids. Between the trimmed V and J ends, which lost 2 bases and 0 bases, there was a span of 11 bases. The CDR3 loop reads CASSLRAGNSYNEQFF. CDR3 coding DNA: TGTGCCAGCAGCTTAAGGGCGGGAAACTCCTACAATGAGCAGTTCTTC.

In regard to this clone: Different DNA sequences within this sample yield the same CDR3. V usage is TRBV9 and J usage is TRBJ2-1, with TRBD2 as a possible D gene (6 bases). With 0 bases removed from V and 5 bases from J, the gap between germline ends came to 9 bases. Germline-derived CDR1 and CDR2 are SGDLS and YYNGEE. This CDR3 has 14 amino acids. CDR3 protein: CASSVVSGDNEQFF. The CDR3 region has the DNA TGTGCCAGCAGCGTAGTATCGGGGGACAATGAGCAGTTCTTC.

Written as DNA, the CDR3 is TGTGCCAGCAGTTTATATCGAGAGGCGGACTACGAGCAGTACTTC. Protein sequence: CASSLYREADYEQYF. This sequence joins TRBV28 and TRBJ2-7; D is unclear. The CDR3 extends over 15 amino acids. Trimming cost V 1 base and J 3 bases, with 13 bases left between them. Germline-derived CDR1 and CDR2 are MDHEN and SYDVKM.

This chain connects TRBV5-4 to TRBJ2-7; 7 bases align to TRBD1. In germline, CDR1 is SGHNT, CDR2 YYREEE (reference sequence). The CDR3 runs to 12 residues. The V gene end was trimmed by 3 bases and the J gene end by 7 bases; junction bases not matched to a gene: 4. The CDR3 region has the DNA TGTGCCAGCAGCTGGGGACAGAAAGAGCAGTACTTC. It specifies CASSWGQKEQYF.

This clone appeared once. The CDR3 loop is CASSIGGDGNTIYF. The CDR3 DNA sequence: TGTGCCAGTAGTATCGGAGGGGATGGGAACACCATATATTTT. V usage is TRBV19 and J usage is TRBJ1-3; weak D call: TRBD1 (5 bases). Germline V CDR1 and CDR2: LNHDA, SQIVND (reference sequence). This CDR3 comprises 14 residues. The ends were cut back, 3 bases at V and 7 bases at J, with 13 bases in the middle. Drawing the rest from reference TRBV19 and TRBJ1-3, the complete variable domain is DGGITQSPKYLFRKEGQNVTLSCEQNLNHDAMYWYRQDPGQGLRLIYYSQIVNDFQKGDIAEGYSVSREKKESFPLTVTSAQKNPTAFYLCASSIGGDGNTIYFGEGSWLTVV.

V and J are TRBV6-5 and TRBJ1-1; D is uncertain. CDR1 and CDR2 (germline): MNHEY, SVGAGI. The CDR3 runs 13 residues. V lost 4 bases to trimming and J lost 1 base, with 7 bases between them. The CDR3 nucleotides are TGTGCCAGCAGTTTGGGGAAGAACACTGAAGCTTTCTTT. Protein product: CASSLGKNTEAFF.

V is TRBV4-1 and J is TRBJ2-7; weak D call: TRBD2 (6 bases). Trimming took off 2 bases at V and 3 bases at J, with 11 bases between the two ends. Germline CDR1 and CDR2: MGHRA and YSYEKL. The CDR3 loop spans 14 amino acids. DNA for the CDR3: TGCGCCAGCAGCCAATTTAGCGGAAACTACGAGCAGTACTTC. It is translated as CASSQFSGNYEQYF.